This T cell receptor beta chain was found in a study of identical twins. Trimming stripped 7 bases from V and 4 bases from J, with 9 bases between. This CDR3 region has 11 residues. Germline V gene lookup returns CDR1 SQVTM and CDR2 ANQGSEA. TCRdb re-called the 5' RACE reads through MiXCR, storing one row per CDR3 protein. Of approximately 600,000 distinct CDR3 sequences listed, approximately 9.6% are singletons. This clonotype has at least ten counts. A further study also used this sample, focusing on yellow fever vaccine responses in identical twins.

The TCR originated in a woman between 18 and 29 years old in good health. The sequenced sample was PBMCs. The chain couples TRBV29-1 to TRBJ2-3; D remains ambiguous. CDR3 sequence: CSATKADTQYF. In DNA, the CDR3 is TGCAGCGCTACCAAGGCAGATACGCAGTATTTT.